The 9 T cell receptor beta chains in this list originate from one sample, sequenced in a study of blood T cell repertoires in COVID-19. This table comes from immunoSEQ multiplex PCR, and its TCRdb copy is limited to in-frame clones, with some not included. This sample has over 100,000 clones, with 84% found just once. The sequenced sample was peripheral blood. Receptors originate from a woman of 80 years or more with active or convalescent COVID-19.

This chain's CDR3 is CASSLTFSSPLHF. As DNA, the CDR3 is TGTGCCAGCAGTTTAACCTTCAGTTCACCCCTCCACTTT. The chain couples TRBV12-3 or TRBV12-4 to TRBJ1-6; D remains ambiguous. V was trimmed by 2 bases and J by 9 bases, leaving 8 bases between them. There are 13 residues in the CDR3.

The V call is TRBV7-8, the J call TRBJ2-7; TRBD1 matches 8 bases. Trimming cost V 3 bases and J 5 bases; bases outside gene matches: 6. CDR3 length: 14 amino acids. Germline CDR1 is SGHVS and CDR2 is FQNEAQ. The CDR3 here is CASSLDRVSHEQYF. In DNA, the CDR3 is TGTGCCAGCAGCTTGGACAGGGTTTCGCACGAGCAGTACTTC.

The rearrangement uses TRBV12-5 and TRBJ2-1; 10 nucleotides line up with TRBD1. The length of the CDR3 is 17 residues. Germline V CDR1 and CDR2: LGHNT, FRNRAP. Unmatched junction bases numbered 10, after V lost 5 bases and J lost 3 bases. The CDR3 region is CASGQSPGQGFYNEQFF. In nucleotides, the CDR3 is TGTGCTAGTGGTCAATCACCGGGACAGGGGTTCTACAATGAGCAGTTCTTC.

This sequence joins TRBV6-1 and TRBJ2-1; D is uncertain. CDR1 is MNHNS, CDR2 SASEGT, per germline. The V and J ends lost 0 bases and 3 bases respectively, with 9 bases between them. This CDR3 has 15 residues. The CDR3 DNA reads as TGTGCCAGCAGTGAAGCATGGGCAGGCTACAATGAGCAGTTCTTC. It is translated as CASSEAWAGYNEQFF.

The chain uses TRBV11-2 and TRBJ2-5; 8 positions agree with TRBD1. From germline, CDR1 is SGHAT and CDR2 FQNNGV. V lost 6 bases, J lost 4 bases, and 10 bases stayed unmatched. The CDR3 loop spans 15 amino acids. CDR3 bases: TGTGCCAGCAGTTTAAACGCGGACAGGGTAGAGACCCAGTACTTC. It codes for CASSLNADRVETQYF.

The CDR3: CASSFRGLNEKLFF. In DNA, the CDR3 is TGTGCCAGCAGCTTCAGGGGCTTAAATGAAAAACTGTTTTTT. J is TRBJ1-4 and V is TRBV5-5; perhaps TRBD1 as D (6 bases). Trimming removed 2 bases from V and 5 bases from J, with 10 bases in between. This CDR3 has 14 residues. Looked up from germline, CDR1 is SGHKS and CDR2 is YYEKEE (reference sequence).

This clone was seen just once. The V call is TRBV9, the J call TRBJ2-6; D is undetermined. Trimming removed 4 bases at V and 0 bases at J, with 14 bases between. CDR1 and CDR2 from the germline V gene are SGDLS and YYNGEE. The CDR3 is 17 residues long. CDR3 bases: TGTGCCAGCAGCCCGAGATGGAGAAGCTCTGGGGCCAACGTCCTGACTTTC. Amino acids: CASSPRWRSSGANVLTF.

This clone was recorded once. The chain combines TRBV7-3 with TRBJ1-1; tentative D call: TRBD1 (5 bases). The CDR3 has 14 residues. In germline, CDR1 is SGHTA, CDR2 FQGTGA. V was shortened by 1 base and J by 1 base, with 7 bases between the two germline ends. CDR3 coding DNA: TGTGCCAGCAGCTTAAATGGACAGAACACTGAAGCTTTCTTT. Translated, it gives CASSLNGQNTEAFF. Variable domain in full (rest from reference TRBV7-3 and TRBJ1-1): GAGVSQTPSNKVTEKGKYVELRCDPISGHTALYWYRQSLGQGPEFLIYFQGTGAADDSGLPNDRFFAVRPEGSVSTLKIQRTERGDSAVYLCASSLNGQNTEAFFGQGTRLTVV.

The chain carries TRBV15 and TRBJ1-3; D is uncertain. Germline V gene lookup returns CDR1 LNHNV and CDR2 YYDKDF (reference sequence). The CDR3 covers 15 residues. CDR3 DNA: TGTGCAGCTGCTCCAGGTTACACCTCTGGAAACACCATATATTTT. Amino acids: CAAAPGYTSGNTIYF.